The text below deals with one T cell receptor beta chain. The PCR made use of 60 Vbeta and 13 Jbeta primers. Here immunoSEQ multiplex PCR was the method, and the copy in TCRdb shows in-frame clones only, minus some. The table includes 100,000 to 150,000 clones, approximately 81% detected once. This record belongs to a study of cytomegalovirus exposure and HLA in healthy donors. V was pared by 1 base and J by 11 bases, with 8 bases between. From germline, CDR1 is SEHNR and CDR2 FQNEAQ (reference sequence). CDR3 length: 12 residues. The sequencing sample was made of PBMCs. The clonotype comes from a man aged 18 to 30 in good health and CMV-seropositive. This rearrangement joins TRBV7-9 to TRBJ1-4; a weak D match, TRBD1 (5 bases). CDR3 nucleotides: TGTGCCAGCAGCTTAGGGGGGACTAAACTGTTTTTT. This translates into CASSLGGTKLFF.